Listed below are T cell receptor beta chains from one sample, sequenced in a study of blood T cell repertoires in COVID-19. The repertoire was sequenced with immunoSEQ multiplex PCR; TCRdb's copy has only in-frame clones and lacks some. The data hold roughly 190,000 clones, with under 90% observed a single time. Sequenced input: peripheral blood. Receptors originate from a woman in her seventies with COVID-19, enrolled during active disease. Each CDR3 is given with its conserved first and last residue. Fields, in order: D gene, CDR3 length, clone size, V gene, J gene, CDR3 protein, CDR3 DNA. The D gene is left open where the match is weak. Expanded clones get a size class; other rows say once, few or many, or leave the size out.

>TRBD1|19|-|TRBV28|TRBJ2-3
CASSSPWGADRGGTDTQYF
TGTGCCAGCAGTTCCCCTTGGGGTGCTGACAGGGGCGGCACAGATACGCAGTATTTT
>-|15|-|TRBV5-6|TRBJ1-2
CASSSGVSGTYGYTF
TGTGCCAGCAGCTCCGGTGTCTCGGGAACCTATGGCTACACCTTC
>-|13|-|TRBV30|TRBJ1-5
CAWSTAANQPQHF
TGTGCCTGGTCGACAGCCGCAAATCAGCCCCAGCATTTT
>-|15|-|TRBV11-2|TRBJ1-6
CASSRDSSYNSPLHF
TGTGCCAGCAGCCGAGATAGCTCCTATAATTCACCCCTCCACTTT
>-|14|-|TRBV14|TRBJ1-5
CASSPGQFNQPQHF
TGTGCCAGCAGCCCCGGACAGTTCAATCAGCCCCAGCATTTT
>-|15|-|TRBV6-5|TRBJ1-1
CASSYSWGQNTEAFF
TGTGCCAGCAGTTACTCTTGGGGGCAGAACACTGAAGCTTTCTTT
>TRBD2|16|-|TRBV10-1|TRBJ2-3
CASTDESPRGVDTQYF
TGCGCCAGCACCGACGAGTCCCCGCGGGGGGTGGATACGCAGTATTTT
>TRBD1|16|-|TRBV27|TRBJ2-1
CASSFLDRGGYNEQFF
TGTGCCAGCAGTTTCCTGGACAGGGGTGGCTACAATGAGCAGTTCTTC
>-|13|-|TRBV10-2|TRBJ2-1
CASSESSWDEQFF
TGCGCCAGCAGTGAATCTAGTTGGGATGAGCAGTTCTTC
>-|15|few|TRBV19|TRBJ2-5
CASSKGPQSQETQYF
TGTGCCAGTAGTAAGGGGCCGCAGAGTCAAGAGACCCAGTACTTC
>TRBD1|14|-|TRBV7-2|TRBJ2-7
CASSTKTGAYEQYF
TGTGCCAGCAGCACCAAGACAGGGGCCTACGAGCAGTACTTC
>TRBD1|18|few|TRBV28|TRBJ1-3
CASSSNPGTGSSGNTIYF
TGTGCCAGCAGTTCGAATCCCGGGACAGGGAGCTCTGGAAACACCATATATTTT
>-|15|-|TRBV30|TRBJ1-4
CAWSGEGGVDEKLFF
TGTGCCTGGAGTGGGGAGGGAGGTGTGGATGAAAAACTGTTTTTT
>TRBD2|15|-|TRBV19|TRBJ2-1
CASSIAGGRSNEQFF
TGTGCCAGTAGTATAGCGGGGGGGCGGTCCAATGAGCAGTTCTTC
>-|13|-|TRBV28|TRBJ2-5
CASRLQGTETQYF
TGTGCCAGCAGATTACAGGGAACAGAGACCCAGTACTTC
>TRBD2|16|-|TRBV5-4|TRBJ2-1
CASSSTSGRTHNEQFF
TGTGCCAGCAGCTCTACTAGCGGGAGGACCCACAATGAGCAGTTCTTC
>-|13|-|TRBV5-1|TRBJ2-3
CASSLDIPDTQYF
TGCGCCAGCAGCCTGGACATACCAGATACGCAGTATTTT
>-|11|-|TRBV6-5|TRBJ2-7
CASRLYYEQYF
TGTGCCAGCAGGTTATACTACGAGCAGTACTTC
>TRBD2|15|-|TRBV30|TRBJ2-3
CAWSVGAGGGDTQYF
TGTGCCTGGAGTGTTGGTGCGGGAGGGGGAGATACGCAGTATTTT
>TRBD1|14|-|TRBV28|TRBJ1-5
CASSVGQGNQPQHF
TGTGCCAGCAGTGTGGGACAGGGCAATCAGCCCCAGCATTTT
>TRBD1|15|-|TRBV27|TRBJ1-2
CASSPRTGPSRGYTF
TGTGCCAGCAGTCCCCGGACAGGGCCCTCCCGTGGCTACACCTTC
>-|15|-|TRBV30|TRBJ1-1
CAWGRSGKVDTEAFF
TGTGCCTGGGGGCGCAGCGGTAAAGTTGACACTGAAGCTTTCTTT
>-|17|-|TRBV7-2|TRBJ1-6
CASSLAGQGPVFSPLHF
TGTGCCAGCAGCTTAGCGGGTCAGGGGCCGGTTTTTTCACCCCTCCACTTT
>-|13|-|TRBV6-5|TRBJ2-5
CASSYGLGETQYF
TGTGCCAGCAGTTACGGGCTTGGGGAGACCCAGTACTTC
>-|10|-|TRBV6-5|TRBJ1-6
CASSAPGYPF
TGTGCCAGCAGCGCTCCAGGGTACCCTTTT
>-|14|-|TRBV5-6|TRBJ1-2
CASSQSDRFYGYTF
TGTGCCAGCAGCCAGTCCGACAGGTTCTATGGCTACACCTTC
>TRBD1|14|-|TRBV29-1|TRBJ1-1
CSVESGQGNTEAFF
TGCAGCGTTGAATCGGGACAGGGGAACACTGAAGCTTTCTTT
>TRBD1|17|-|TRBV28|TRBJ1-2
CASSSTGTGRPNYGYTF
TGTGCCAGCAGCTCGACCGGGACAGGGAGACCTAACTATGGCTACACCTTC
>TRBD1|15|-|TRBV28|TRBJ1-6
CAHGTGGSRGSPLHF
TGTGCCCACGGGACAGGGGGCTCGAGAGGTTCACCCCTCCACTTT
>-|17|-|TRBV5-1|TRBJ1-2
CASSLVAPLTGSDGYTF
TGCGCCAGCAGCTTGGTGGCCCCCCTTACAGGGTCGGATGGCTACACCTTC